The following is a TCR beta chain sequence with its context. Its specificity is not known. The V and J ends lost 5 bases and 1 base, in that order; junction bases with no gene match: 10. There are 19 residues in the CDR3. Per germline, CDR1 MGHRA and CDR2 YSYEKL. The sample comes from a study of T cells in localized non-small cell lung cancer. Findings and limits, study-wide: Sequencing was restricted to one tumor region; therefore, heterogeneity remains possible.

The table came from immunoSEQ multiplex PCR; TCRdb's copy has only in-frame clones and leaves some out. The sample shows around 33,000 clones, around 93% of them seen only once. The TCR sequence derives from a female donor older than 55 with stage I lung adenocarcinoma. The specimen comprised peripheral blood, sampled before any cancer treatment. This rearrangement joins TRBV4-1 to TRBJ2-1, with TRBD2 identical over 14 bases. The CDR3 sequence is CASSKGLAGGGWSYNEQFF. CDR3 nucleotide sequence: TGCGCCAGCAGCAAAGGACTAGCGGGGGGCGGGTGGTCCTACAATGAGCAGTTCTTC.